This T cell receptor beta chain appears in the sequencing data of a study of T cell responses to AZD1222 COVID-19 vaccine. This CDR3 region has 17 residues. V was pared by 6 bases and J by 5 bases, with 16 bases of the junction left unmatched. Germline loops: CDR1 LNHDA, CDR2 SQIVND (reference sequence). About this clone: What it binds is not known.

Whole-study findings and limits: Clonal diversity was possibly underestimated, and the donors were mostly white British, with more females. It was only a handful of AZD1222 recipients who were seropositive at baseline.

Libraries were prepared by immunoSEQ multiplex PCR; TCRdb keeps only in-frame clonotypes and omits some of them. The data hold about 120,000 clones, with 86% observed a single time. The V call is TRBV19, the J call TRBJ2-5, with TRBD1 matching 9 bases. This TCR derives from an adult who received the AZD1222 COVID-19 vaccine. This sample comprised peripheral blood, obtained 28 days after the second AZD1222 dose. CDR3 region: CASSLKDRGLGDETQYF. CDR3 sequence (DNA): TGTGCCAGTAGCTTAAAGGACAGGGGTTTGGGGGACGAGACCCAGTACTTC.